What follows are 3 T cell receptor beta chains derived from one specimen sequenced in a study of blood T cell repertoires in COVID-19. Libraries were prepared by immunoSEQ multiplex PCR; TCRdb keeps only in-frame clonotypes and omits some of them. The table records roughly 250,000 clones, around nine tenths of them present only once. Input material: peripheral blood. The receptors were sampled from a man in his forties who had recovered from COVID-19.

The count of this clone is one. The J gene is TRBJ2-1, the V gene TRBV5-1, with 10 bases that match TRBD2. The V gene end was trimmed by 4 bases and the J gene end by 0 bases; junction bases not matched to a gene: 16. Germline-derived CDR1 and CDR2 are SGHRS and YFSETQ. The CDR3 length is 20 residues. The DNA of the CDR3 is TGCGCCAGCAGCAGCCCCGGGACTAGCGTATCAAAGAGCTCCTACAATGAGCAGTTCTTC. As protein: CASSSPGTSVSKSSYNEQFF.

This clone has a single count. The chain employs TRBV18 and TRBJ2-7, with D perhaps matching TRBD1 (6 bases). Per germline, CDR1 KGHSH and CDR2 LQKENI. V was cut by 2 bases and J by 6 bases, with 17 bases left in between. The CDR3 has 15 amino acids. The CDR3 nucleotides read TGTGCCAGCTCACCATTACAGGGTATTTCGAGCGAGCAGTACTTC. It yields the protein CASSPLQGISSEQYF. Together with reference TRBV18 and TRBJ2-7, the CDR3 gives the full variable domain: NAGVMQNPRHLVRRRGQEARLRCSPMKGHSHVYWYRQLPEEGLKFMVYLQKENIIDESGMPKERFSAEFPKEGPSILRIQQVVRGDSAAYFCASSPLQGISSEQYFGPGTRLTVT.

This clone was counted a single time. The chain is built from TRBV5-4 and TRBJ2-3; 8 bases agree with TRBD2. Germline lookup yields CDR1 SGHNT and CDR2 YYREEE (reference sequence). V was clipped by 6 bases and J by 3 bases; unmatched bases: 6. The CDR3 length is 14 residues. The CDR3 DNA sequence: TGTGCCAGCACTGAACGGGGGGGGACAGATACGCAGTATTTT. Translation gives CASTERGGTDTQYF.